This T cell receptor beta chain is drawn from a study of OX40 agonist ivuxolimab in advanced cancers. Germline V gene sequence: CDR1 MNHNS, CDR2 SASEGT. CDR3 size: 12 residues. Trimming left V 1 base short and J 5 bases short, with 5 bases between. Clones were sequenced by immunoSEQ multiplex PCR, and TCRdb holds only the in-frame ones, with some missing. The repertoire includes about 100,000 clones, approximately 91% of them detected once, and approximately 0.16% sits in the top ten. The V call is TRBV6-1, the J call TRBJ1-2; D remains ambiguous. The sequences come from CD4+ or CD8+ T cells sorted from blood, collected in a trial of the OX40 agonist ivuxolimab. The clonotype comes from an adult with an advanced solid tumor such as melanoma, head and neck, liver or kidney cancer. The CDR3 reads CASSEGSYGYTF. CDR3 coding DNA: TGTGCCAGCAGTGAAGGTTCGTATGGCTACACCTTC.